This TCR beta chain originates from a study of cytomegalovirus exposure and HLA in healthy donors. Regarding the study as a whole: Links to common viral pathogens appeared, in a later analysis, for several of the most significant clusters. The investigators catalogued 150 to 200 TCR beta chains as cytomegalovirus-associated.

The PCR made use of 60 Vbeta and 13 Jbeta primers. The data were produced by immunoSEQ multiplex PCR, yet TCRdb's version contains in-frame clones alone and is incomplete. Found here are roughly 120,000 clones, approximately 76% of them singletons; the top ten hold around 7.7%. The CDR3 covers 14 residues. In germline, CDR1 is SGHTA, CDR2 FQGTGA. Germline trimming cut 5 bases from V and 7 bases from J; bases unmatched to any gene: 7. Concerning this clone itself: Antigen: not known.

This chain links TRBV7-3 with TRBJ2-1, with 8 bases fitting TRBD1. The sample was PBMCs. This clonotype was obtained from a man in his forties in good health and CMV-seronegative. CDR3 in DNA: TGTGCCAGCAGCGACAGGGGAGGTATTAATGAGCAGTTCTTC. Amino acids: CASSDRGGINEQFF.